This TCR beta chain originates from a study of blood T cell repertoires in COVID-19. Study overall: COVID-19 samples, acute and convalescent, were from the United States, Italy and Spain.

Participants had their cohort set by participant-reported clinical history. Germline CDR1 reads PRHDT; CDR2 reads FYEKMQ (reference sequence). V lost 5 bases, J lost 3 bases, and 12 bases stayed unmatched. CDR3 length: 18 residues. Assay: immunoSEQ multiplex PCR; the TCRdb copy retains only in-frame clones and omits some. The sample has nearly 400,000 clones; roughly 86% are singletons. The clonotype comes from a woman aged 25-40 years who had recovered from COVID-19. This chain links TRBV13 with TRBJ2-3; 12 bases fit TRBD2. The sample comprised PBMCs or T cells enriched from blood (not recorded which). CDR3 sequence reads: CASSRGLAGPFKTDTQYF. In nucleotides, the CDR3 is TGTGCCAGCAGCAGGGGACTAGCGGGTCCCTTTAAAACAGATACGCAGTATTTT.